This TCR beta chain is drawn from a study of T-cell reconstitution after alpha-beta-depleted transplantation in children. Study-level findings and limits: The origin of alpha-beta T cells about two months after transplant was reportedly several hundred expanded graft clones. Some patients' high day-60 TCRbeta diversity was traced to surviving recipient T cells and thymic progenitors. After one year, T-cell counts and TCRbeta diversity mostly came from new T cells.

Germline assignment: CDR1 DFQATT and CDR2 SNEGSKA (reference sequence). The CDR3 is 12 residues long. Trimming took off 3 bases at V and 13 bases at J, with 16 bases between the two ends. This clonotype was seen repeatedly, ten times or more. The antigen remains undetermined. During its preparation, the TCRbeta library received unique molecular identifiers. Via MiXCR, TCRdb re-called the PCR reads, giving one row per CDR3 protein. The sample gives 85,000 to 120,000 distinct CDR3 sequences, 6% of which show up once; around 5.6% is in the top ten. Sequences were derived from PBMCs, mostly from graft donor cells, sampled 60 days after TCRalphabeta/CD19-depleted stem cell transplant. The clonotype originates from a female patient younger than 10 who had a stem cell transplant for Fanconi anemia, so the T cells may come from the graft donor. The rearrangement links TRBV20-1 to TRBJ2-4; no clear D. The chain's CDR3 is CSASLSLQPQYF. Here the CDR3 DNA reads TGCAGTGCTAGCCTGAGCTTACAGCCGCAGTACTTC.